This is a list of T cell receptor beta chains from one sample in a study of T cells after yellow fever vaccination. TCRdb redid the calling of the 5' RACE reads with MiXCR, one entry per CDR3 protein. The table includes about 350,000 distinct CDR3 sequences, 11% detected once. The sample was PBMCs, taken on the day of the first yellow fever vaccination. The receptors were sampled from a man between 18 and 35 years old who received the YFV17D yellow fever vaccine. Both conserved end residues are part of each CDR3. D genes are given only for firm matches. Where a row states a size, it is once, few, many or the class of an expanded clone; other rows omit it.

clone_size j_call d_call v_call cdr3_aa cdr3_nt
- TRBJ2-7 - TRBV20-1 CSALTGPYEQYF TGCAGTGCTCTGACAGGTCCCTACGAGCAGTACTTC
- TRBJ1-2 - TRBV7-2 CASSDRGRTYGYTF TGTGCCAGCAGCGATAGAGGGCGGACCTATGGCTACACCTTC
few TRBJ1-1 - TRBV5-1 CASSLGLGAQAEAFF TGCGCCAGCAGCTTGGGGTTGGGGGCGCAGGCTGAAGCTTTCTTT
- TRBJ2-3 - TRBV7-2 CASSLSYTDTQYF TGTGCCAGCAGCTTGTCATACACAGATACGCAGTATTTT
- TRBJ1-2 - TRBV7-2 CASSFRDGGYTF TGTGCCAGCAGCTTTAGGGACGGTGGCTACACCTTC
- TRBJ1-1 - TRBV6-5 CASSLMGIEAFF TGTGCCAGCAGTTTAATGGGGATCGAAGCTTTCTTT
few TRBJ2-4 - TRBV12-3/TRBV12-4 CASSYSPGLRESIQYF TGTGCCAGCAGTTATAGTCCGGGCTTACGGGAGAGCATTCAGTACTTC
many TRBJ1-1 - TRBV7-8 CASSPRLENTEAFF TGTGCCAGCAGCCCACGACTGGAGAACACTGAAGCTTTCTTT
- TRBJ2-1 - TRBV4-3 CASSQEPLRTYNEQFF TGCGCCAGCAGCCAAGAGCCTCTACGCACCTACAATGAGCAGTTCTTC
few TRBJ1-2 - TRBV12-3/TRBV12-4 CASSPVGAMGYTF TGTGCCAGCAGCCCAGTGGGGGCGATGGGCTACACCTTC
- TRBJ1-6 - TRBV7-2 CASSPAPPSSYNSPLHF TGTGCCAGCAGCCCCGCCCCTCCTAGCTCCTATAATTCACCCCTCCACTTT
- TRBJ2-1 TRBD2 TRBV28 CASSSGTSGGAPGEQFF TGTGCCAGCAGTTCAGGGACTAGCGGGGGGGCCCCGGGTGAGCAGTTCTTC
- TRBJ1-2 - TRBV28 CASSFWSDGYTF TGTGCCAGCAGTTTCTGGTCAGATGGCTACACCTTC
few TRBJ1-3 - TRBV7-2 CASSSTGLKTGNTIYF TGTGCCAGCAGCTCCACAGGGCTTAAAACTGGAAACACCATATATTTT
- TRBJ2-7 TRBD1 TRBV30 CAWRNRDRGFHEQYF TGTGCCTGGAGAAACCGGGACAGGGGGTTTCACGAGCAGTACTTC
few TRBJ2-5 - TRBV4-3 CASSQVPGGETQYF TGCGCCAGCAGCCAAGTCCCCGGGGGAGAGACCCAGTACTTC
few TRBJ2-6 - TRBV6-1 CASRGQILSGANVLTF TGTGCCAGCCGAGGACAGATTCTCTCTGGGGCCAACGTCCTGACTTTC
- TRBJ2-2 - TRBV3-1 CASSPNFGGPPELFF TGTGCCAGCAGCCCCAATTTCGGGGGCCCTCCCGAGCTGTTTTTT
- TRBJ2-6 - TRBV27 CASTKAGSGANVLTF TGTGCCAGCACCAAGGCGGGGTCTGGGGCCAACGTCCTGACTTTC
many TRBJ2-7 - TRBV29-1 CSVASGAEQYF TGCAGCGTTGCCTCCGGGGCCGAGCAGTACTTC
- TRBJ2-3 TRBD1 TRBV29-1 CSVNPTGQGGDTQYF TGCAGCGTAAACCCGACTGGACAGGGGGGCGATACGCAGTATTTT
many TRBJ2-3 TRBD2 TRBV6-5 CASSYEPSGGADTQYF TGTGCCAGCAGTTACGAGCCCAGCGGGGGCGCAGATACGCAGTATTTT
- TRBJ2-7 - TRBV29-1 CSVEFSGDYEQYF TGCAGCGTTGAGTTTTCTGGGGACTACGAGCAGTACTTC
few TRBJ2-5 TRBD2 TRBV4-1 CASSQEGKTSGGLSLGETQYF TGCGCCAGCAGCCAAGAAGGAAAAACTAGCGGGGGCCTTAGCCTGGGGGAGACCCAGTACTTC
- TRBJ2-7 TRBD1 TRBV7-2 CASSGRDSYEQYF TGTGCCAGCAGCGGACGGGACAGCTACGAGCAGTACTTC
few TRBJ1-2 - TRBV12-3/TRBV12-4 CASSLKGVLYGYTF TGTGCCAGCAGTTTAAAGGGGGTACTTTATGGCTACACCTTC
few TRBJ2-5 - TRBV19 CASSGSGTVQETQYF TGTGCCAGTAGTGGAAGCGGGACAGTTCAAGAGACCCAGTACTTC
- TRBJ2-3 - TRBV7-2 CASQSQSKGDTQYF TGTGCCAGCCAGTCCCAATCAAAGGGAGATACGCAGTATTTT
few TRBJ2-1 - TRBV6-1 CASSVGGRSYNEQFF TGTGCCAGCAGTGTGGGGGGGCGGTCCTACAATGAGCAGTTCTTC
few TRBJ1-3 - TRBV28 CASSLYRGTGNTIYF TGTGCCAGCAGTTTGTACCGGGGGACTGGAAACACCATATATTTT
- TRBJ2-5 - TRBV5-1 CASSLVGTSEETQYF TGCGCCAGCAGCTTGGTTGGCACCTCCGAGGAGACCCAGTACTTC
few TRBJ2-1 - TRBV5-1 CASSSQYSYNEQFF TGCGCCAGCAGCTCGCAGTATTCCTACAATGAGCAGTTCTTC
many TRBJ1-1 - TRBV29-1 CSVAPRLMNTEAFF TGCAGCGTTGCACCCAGGCTAATGAACACTGAAGCTTTCTTT
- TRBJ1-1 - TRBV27 CASTIRWGGEAFF TGTGCCAGCACCATCCGATGGGGGGGAGAAGCTTTCTTT
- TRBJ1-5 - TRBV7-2 CASSLGGLGEWQPQHF TGTGCCAGCAGCTTAGGGGGGTTAGGGGAGTGGCAGCCCCAGCATTTT
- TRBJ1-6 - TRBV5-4 CASSFFGEFSPLHF TGTGCCAGCAGCTTTTTTGGGGAGTTTTCACCCCTCCACTTT
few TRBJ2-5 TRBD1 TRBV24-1 CATSFSGQGTAQETQYF TGTGCCACCAGCTTCTCGGGACAGGGGACAGCCCAAGAGACCCAGTACTTC
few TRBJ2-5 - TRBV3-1 CASSQESAGGEETQYF TGTGCCAGCAGCCAAGAATCCGCCGGGGGCGAAGAGACCCAGTACTTC
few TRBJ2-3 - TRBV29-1 CSVVFVSARTDTQYF TGCAGCGTTGTGTTCGTCTCCGCTCGCACAGATACGCAGTATTTT
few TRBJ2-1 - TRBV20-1 CSARGPPGDEQFF TGCAGTGCTAGAGGCCCACCCGGGGATGAGCAGTTCTTC
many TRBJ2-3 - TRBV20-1 CSARDGTTDTQYF TGCAGTGCTAGAGACGGCACCACAGATACGCAGTATTTT
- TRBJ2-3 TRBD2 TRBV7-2 CASSTRLAGGTDTQYF TGTGCCAGCAGCACCCGACTAGCGGGGGGCACAGATACGCAGTATTTT
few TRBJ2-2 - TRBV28 CASPRPSTGELFF TGTGCCAGCCCAAGGCCGTCCACCGGGGAGCTGTTTTTT
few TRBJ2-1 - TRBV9 CASSVGGGFNNEQFF TGTGCCAGCAGCGTAGGGGGGGGCTTTAACAATGAGCAGTTCTTC
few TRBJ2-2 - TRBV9 CASSVVQRTGELFF TGTGCCAGCAGCGTAGTTCAGAGGACCGGGGAGCTGTTTTTT
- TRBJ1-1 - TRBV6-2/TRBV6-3 CASKKDSNTEAFF TGTGCCAGCAAAAAGGATTCGAACACTGAAGCTTTCTTT